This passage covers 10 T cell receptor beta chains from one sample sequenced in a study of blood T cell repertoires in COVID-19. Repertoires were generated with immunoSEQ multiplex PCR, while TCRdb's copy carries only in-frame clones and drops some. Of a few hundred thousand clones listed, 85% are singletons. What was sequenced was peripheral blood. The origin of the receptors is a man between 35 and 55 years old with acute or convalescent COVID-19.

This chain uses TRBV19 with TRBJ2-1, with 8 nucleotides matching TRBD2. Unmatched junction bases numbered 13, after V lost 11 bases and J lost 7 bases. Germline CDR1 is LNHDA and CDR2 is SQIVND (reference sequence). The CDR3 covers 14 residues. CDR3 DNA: TGTGCCTCCGGGGGGGGTAGCGGAGCTAATGAGCAGTTCTTC. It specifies CASGGGSGANEQFF.

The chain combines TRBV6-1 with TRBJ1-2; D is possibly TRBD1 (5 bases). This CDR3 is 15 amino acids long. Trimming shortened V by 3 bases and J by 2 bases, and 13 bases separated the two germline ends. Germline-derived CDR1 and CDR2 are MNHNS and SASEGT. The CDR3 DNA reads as TGTGCCAGCAGTGATGGAGGGGCCTTAAACTATGGCTACACCTTC. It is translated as CASSDGGALNYGYTF.

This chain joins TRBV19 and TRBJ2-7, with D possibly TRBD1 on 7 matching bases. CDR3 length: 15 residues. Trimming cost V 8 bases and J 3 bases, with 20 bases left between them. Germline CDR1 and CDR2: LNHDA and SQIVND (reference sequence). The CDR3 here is CASQRNWGDSYEQYF. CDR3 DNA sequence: TGTGCCAGTCAACGAAATTGGGGGGACAGCTACGAGCAGTACTTC.

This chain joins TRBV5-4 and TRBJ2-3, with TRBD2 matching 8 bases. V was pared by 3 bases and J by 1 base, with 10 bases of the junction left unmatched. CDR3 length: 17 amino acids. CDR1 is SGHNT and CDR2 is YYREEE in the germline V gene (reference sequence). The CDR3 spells CASSSAGRRGGTDTQYF. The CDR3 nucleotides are TGTGCCAGCAGCTCGGCGGGGCGGCGGGGGGGCACAGATACGCAGTATTTT.

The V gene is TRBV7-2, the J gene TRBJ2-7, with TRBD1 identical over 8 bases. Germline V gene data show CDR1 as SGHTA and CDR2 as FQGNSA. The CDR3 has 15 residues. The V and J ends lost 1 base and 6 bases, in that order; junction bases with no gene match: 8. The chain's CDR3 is CASSLVFQGAGEQYF. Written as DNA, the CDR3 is TGTGCCAGCAGCTTAGTATTTCAGGGGGCGGGCGAGCAGTACTTC.

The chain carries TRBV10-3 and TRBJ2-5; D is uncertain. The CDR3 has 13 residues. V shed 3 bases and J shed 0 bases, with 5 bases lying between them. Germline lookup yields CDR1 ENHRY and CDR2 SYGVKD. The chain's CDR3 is CAISDRYQETQYF. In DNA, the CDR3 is TGTGCCATCAGTGATCGGTACCAAGAGACCCAGTACTTC.

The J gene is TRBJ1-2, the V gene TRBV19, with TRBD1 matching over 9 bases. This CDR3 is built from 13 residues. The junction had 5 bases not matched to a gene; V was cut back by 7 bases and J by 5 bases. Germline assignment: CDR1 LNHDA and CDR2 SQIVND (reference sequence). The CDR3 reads CASTTGQGYGYTF. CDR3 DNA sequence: TGTGCCAGTACCACCGGACAGGGGTATGGCTACACCTTC.

The CDR3, as DNA: TGCAGCGTTGTGGTGGCAGGGGGGAATCAGCCCCAGCATTTT. Amino acid sequence: CSVVVAGGNQPQHF. V is TRBV29-1 and J is TRBJ1-5; the match to TRBD1 covers 7 bases. The CDR3 loop spans 14 amino acids. V trimming: 4 bases; J trimming: 4 bases; junction bases outside the gene matches: 7. Per germline, CDR1 SQVTM and CDR2 ANQGSEA.

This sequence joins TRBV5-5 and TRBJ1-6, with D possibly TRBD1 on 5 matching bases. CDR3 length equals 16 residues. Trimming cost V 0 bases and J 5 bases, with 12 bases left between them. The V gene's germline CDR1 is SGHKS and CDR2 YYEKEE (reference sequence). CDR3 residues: CASSLAPAGNNSPLHF. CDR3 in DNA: TGTGCCAGCAGCTTGGCCCCCGCAGGGAATAATTCACCCCTCCACTTT.

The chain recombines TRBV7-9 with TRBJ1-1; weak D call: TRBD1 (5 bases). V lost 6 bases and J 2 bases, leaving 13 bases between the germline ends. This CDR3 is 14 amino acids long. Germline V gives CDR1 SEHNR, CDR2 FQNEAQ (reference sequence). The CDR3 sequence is CASSPGGLNTEAFF. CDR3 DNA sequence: TGTGCCAGCAGTCCCGGGGGTCTAAACACTGAAGCTTTCTTT.